These 16 T cell receptor beta chains originate from one sample sequenced in a study of T cell repertoires in ileal Crohn's disease. Sequencing used immunoSEQ multiplex PCR; TCRdb keeps in-frame clones, though not all of them. The repertoire holds approximately 27,000 clones, with about 80% as singletons. Sequenced material: ileal tissue. The receptors were sampled from an adult with Crohn's disease.

This clone was counted a single time. The genes are TRBV10-3 and TRBJ1-1; D unresolved. Germline assignment: CDR1 ENHRY and CDR2 SYGVKD. CDR3 length equals 14 residues. Trimming stripped 2 bases from V and 2 bases from J, with 9 bases between. The CDR3 loop is CAISEGQINTEAFF. CDR3 bases: TGTGCCATCAGTGAGGGGCAGATAAACACTGAAGCTTTCTTT.

The V gene is TRBV6-1, the J gene TRBJ1-2, with D hard to call. Trimming pared 3 bases from V and 4 bases from J, leaving 9 bases between. The CDR3 is 13 amino acids. Germline lookup yields CDR1 MNHNS and CDR2 SASEGT. The CDR3 spells CASSDAGSYGYTF. Here the CDR3 DNA reads TGTGCCAGCAGTGATGCGGGCAGCTATGGCTACACCTTC.

The CDR3 loop reads CASSVRRQGGEQYF. CDR3 bases: TGTGCCAGCAGCGTACGTAGACAGGGGGGCGAGCAGTACTTC. The chain carries TRBV9 and TRBJ2-7, with 9 bases identical to TRBD1. V lost 1 base, J lost 6 bases, and 5 bases stayed unmatched. Germline-derived CDR1 and CDR2 are SGDLS and YYNGEE. This CDR3 comprises 14 residues.

This chain links TRBV29-1 with TRBJ2-3; 9 positions match TRBD1. J was trimmed by 4 bases and V by 5 bases; bases with no gene match: 7. CDR3 length equals 14 residues. CDR1 and CDR2 from the germline V gene are SQVTM and ANQGSEA. CDR3 nucleotide sequence: TGCAGCGTTAAACGGGACAGGGAGCCAGATACGCAGTATTTT. It translates to CSVKRDREPDTQYF.

J is TRBJ2-7 and V is TRBV19, with 8 bases lining up with TRBD2. Germline assignment: CDR1 LNHDA and CDR2 SQIVND (reference sequence). V gave up 7 bases and J gave up 0 bases; unmatched junction bases: 8. The CDR3 is 15 amino acids. CDR3 residues: CASTGGDISSYEQYF. CDR3 nucleotide sequence: TGTGCCAGTACGGGGGGGGACATTAGCTCCTACGAGCAGTACTTC.

The rearrangement joins TRBV6-6 to TRBJ2-7, with D maybe TRBD1 (6 bases). The CDR3 consists of 12 residues. Between the trimmed V and J ends, which lost 8 bases and 2 bases, there was a span of 10 bases. The germline CDR1 and CDR2 sequences are MNHNY and SVGAGI (reference sequence). For the CDR3, the DNA is TGTGCCAGCGCCCAGGGGACCTACGAGCAGTACTTC. The encoded protein is CASAQGTYEQYF.

This chain links TRBV14 with TRBJ2-2; 8 positions match TRBD1. The CDR3 totals 14 residues. V lost 6 bases, J lost 7 bases, and 7 bases stayed unmatched. CDR1 and CDR2 (germline): SGHDN, FVKESK. CDR3 nucleotides: TGTGCCAGCAGGCGGACAGGGTTGGGCGGGGAGCTGTTTTTT. It yields the protein CASRRTGLGGELFF.

V gene TRBV5-1 combines with J gene TRBJ2-6, with 7 bases lining up with TRBD2. Germline CDR1 and CDR2: SGHRS and YFSETQ. This CDR3 region has 16 residues. Trimming at V came to 4 bases and at J to 2 bases, leaving 6 bases not matched to a gene. CDR3 region: CASSLLGGTGANVLTF. CDR3 sequence (DNA): TGCGCCAGCAGCCTACTCGGGGGGACTGGGGCCAACGTCCTGACTTTC.

The rearrangement links TRBV5-1 to TRBJ2-5; D perhaps matches TRBD2 (5 bases). Germline loops: CDR1 SGHRS, CDR2 YFSETQ. The CDR3 is made up of 14 amino acids. Trimming removed 0 bases at V and 2 bases at J, with 8 bases between. The CDR3 coding sequence is TGCGCCAGCAGCTTGGGACTACCTCAAGAGACCCAGTACTTC. The encoded protein is CASSLGLPQETQYF. The entire variable domain, with the rest obtained from reference TRBV5-1 and TRBJ2-5, is as follows: KAGVTQTPRYLIKTRGQQVTLSCSPISGHRSVSWYQQTPGQGLQFLFEYFSETQRNKGNFPGRFSGRQFSNSRSEMNVSTLELGDSALYLCASSLGLPQETQYFGPGTRLLVL.

The chain is built from TRBV30 and TRBJ1-1; D gene uncertain. V was shortened by 5 bases and J by 5 bases, with 9 bases between the two germline ends. Germline V lookup: CDR1 GTSNPN, CDR2 SVGIG (reference sequence). The CDR3 runs to 11 residues. In DNA, the CDR3 is TGTGCCTGGGGCGGGCGGACTGAAGCTTTCTTT. This sequence encodes CAWGGRTEAFF.

The gene calls are TRBV30 and TRBJ2-7; D might be TRBD1 (5 bases). Trimming took 4 bases from V and 1 from J, leaving 11 bases between them. The germline V gene has CDR1 GTSNPN and CDR2 SVGIG (reference sequence). The CDR3 consists of 13 residues. The CDR3 region has the DNA TGTGCCTGGAACATGCAGGGTTCCTACGAGCAGTACTTC. It is translated as CAWNMQGSYEQYF. The variable domain in full, with the rest retrieved from reference TRBV30 and TRBJ2-7, is SQTIHQWPATLVQPVGSPLSLECTVEGTSNPNLYWYRQAAGRGLQLLFYSVGIGQISSEVPQNLSASRPQDRQFILSSKKLLLSDSGFYLCAWNMQGSYEQYFGPGTRLTVT.

Notes on this clone: At one boundary the junction diverges from the germline segment, which might be a read error. The chain carries TRBV10-3 and TRBJ1-1; D is possibly TRBD1 (6 bases). CDR3 length: 12 residues. Germline CDR1 ENHRY, CDR2 SYGVKD. The CDR3 reads CASSSQGTEAFF. The CDR3 coding sequence is TGTGCCAGCAGTTCGCAGGGGACTGAAGCTTTCTTT.

This clone was detected only a few times. The genes are TRBV6-1 and TRBJ1-1, with D tentatively TRBD1 (6 bases). Deletions cut 7 bases from V and 1 base from J, with 16 bases between. This CDR3 spans 15 amino acids. Germline assignment: CDR1 MNHNS and CDR2 SASEGT. Written as DNA, the CDR3 is TGTGCCAGCAACCGGAGACAGGTTGAGAACACTGAAGCTTTCTTT. This translates into CASNRRQVENTEAFF.

V usage is TRBV23-1 and J usage is TRBJ1-5; no firm D call. TRBV23-1 is assigned to the ORF class and has an uncertain function. This CDR3 comprises 13 residues. V was cut by 2 bases and J by 5 bases, with 7 bases left in between. The CDR3, as DNA: TGCGCCAGCAGTCAACCCGGTCATCAGCCCCAGCATTTT. Protein: CASSQPGHQPQHF.

The chain employs TRBV9 and TRBJ2-3; TRBD2 aligns across 13 bases. The germline CDR1 and CDR2 sequences are SGDLS and YYNGEE. There are 15 residues in the CDR3. V gave up 3 bases and J gave up 4 bases; unmatched junction bases: 2. The CDR3 DNA reads as TGTGCCAGCAGCGCGACTAGCGGGGGGCCAGATACGCAGTATTTT. It specifies CASSATSGGPDTQYF.

The chain recombines TRBV6-1 with TRBJ2-7; 8 positions agree with TRBD1. This CDR3 region has 15 residues. V gave up 3 bases and J gave up 1 base; unmatched junction bases: 5. Per germline, CDR1 MNHNS and CDR2 SASEGT. DNA of the CDR3: TGTGCCAGCAGTGAGCTGACAGGGGATTCCTACGAGCAGTACTTC. This translates into CASSELTGDSYEQYF.